Each of the 22 T cell receptor beta chains below was sequenced from the same sample in a study of tumor-infiltrating lymphocytes in oesophageal squamous cell carcinoma. TCRdb re-derived calls from the PCR reads in MiXCR, one entry per CDR3 protein. Of fewer than 15,000 distinct CDR3 sequences listed, approximately 50% are singletons. Source material: esophageal tumor tissue. The receptors were sampled from a male donor with esophageal squamous cell carcinoma.

This clonotype was picked up a small number of times. The chain employs TRBV7-8 and TRBJ2-5, with D tentatively TRBD2 (6 bases). The germline V gene encodes CDR1 SGHVS and CDR2 FQNEAQ. CDR3 size: 17 residues. With 0 bases removed from V and 4 bases from J, the gap between germline ends came to 18 bases. The CDR3 loop is CASSLAVDPGGVETQYF. CDR3 DNA: TGTGCCAGCAGCTTAGCGGTGGACCCCGGAGGGGTAGAGACCCAGTACTTC.

Only one count was recorded for this clonotype. The chain uses TRBV7-3 and TRBJ2-7, with D unresolved. Germline V lookup: CDR1 SGHTA, CDR2 FQGTGA. Trimming removed 1 base from V and 0 bases from J, with 16 bases in between. The CDR3 consists of 17 residues. CDR3 DNA sequence: TGTGCCAGCAGCTTAAAGGCCAGGAATGTGAGCTCCTACGAGCAGTACTTC. Amino acids: CASSLKARNVSSYEQYF.

The chain uses TRBV7-6 and TRBJ2-4, with TRBD1 matching 9 bases. Matching the DNA end better, TRBJ2-7 makes the J call doubtful. The CDR3 is 17 amino acids. In germline, CDR1 is SGHVS, CDR2 FNYEAQ. The CDR3 loop reads CASSLMSGQGPAYEQYF. The CDR3 nucleotides are TGTGCCAGCAGCTTAATGTCGGGACAGGGACCAGCCTACGAGCAGTACTTC.

V usage is TRBV7-3 and J usage is TRBJ2-2; TRBD2 aligns across 11 bases. Germline lookup yields CDR1 SGHTA and CDR2 FQGTGA. After removal of 4 bases from V and 4 bases from J, the junction contained 2 bases not matched to a gene. This CDR3 contains 15 residues. Here the CDR3 DNA reads TGTGCCAGCAGCTCTACTAGCGGGAGCACCGGGGAGCTGTTTTTT. This gives the protein CASSSTSGSTGELFF.

The CDR3 reads CASSLRWAGYSGEETQYF. In DNA form, the CDR3 reads TGTGCCAGCAGCTTAAGGTGGGCAGGCTATTCAGGAGAAGAGACCCAGTACTTC. J is TRBJ2-7 and V is TRBV7-4; D is unresolved. The DNA end lines up better with TRBJ2-5; the J call may be wrong. The germline CDR1 and CDR2 sequences are SGHVT and SQSDAQ. The length of the CDR3 is 18 residues.

The chain joins TRBV7-9 to TRBJ2-7; the match to TRBD1 covers 9 bases. This CDR3 contains 14 residues. CDR1 is SEHNR, CDR2 FQNEAQ, per germline (reference sequence). With V trimmed by 3 bases and J by 7 bases, 7 bases remained unmatched. The CDR3 loop is CASSLGTGIHEQYF. CDR3 DNA sequence: TGTGCCAGCAGCTTGGGGACAGGGATCCATGAGCAGTACTTC.

The chain couples TRBV28 to TRBJ2-5, with TRBD2 as a possible D gene (5 bases). There are 13 residues in the CDR3. Germline CDR1 reads MDHEN; CDR2 reads SYDVKM. V shed 5 bases and J shed 0 bases, with 7 bases lying between them. CDR3 coding DNA: TGTGCCAGCAGTAGCGGAAACCAAGAGACCCAGTACTTC. Its protein is CASSSGNQETQYF.

The rearrangement links TRBV5-1 to TRBJ2-1, with a possible D match to TRBD1 (6 bases). The CDR3 spans 16 residues. V was trimmed by 4 bases and J by 0 bases, leaving 14 bases between them. Germline CDR1 reads SGHRS; CDR2 reads YFSETQ. As DNA, the CDR3 is TGCGCCAGCAGCCCTACAGGGATAAGCTCCTACAATGAGCAGTTCTTC. As protein: CASSPTGISSYNEQFF.

V and J are TRBV7-2 and TRBJ2-5, with 9 bases identical to TRBD1. The DNA end lines up better with TRBJ2-7; the J call may be wrong. This CDR3 region has 20 residues. Germline loops: CDR1 SGHTA, CDR2 FQGNSA. This CDR3 is CASSLSISTSGTGFSYEQYF. In DNA form, the CDR3 reads TGTGCCAGCAGCTTATCGATATCAACCTCCGGGACAGGGTTCTCCTACGAGCAGTACTTC.

The chain employs TRBV6-1 and TRBJ2-5; TRBD2 matches at 10 bases. The J call may be mistaken, given a closer DNA end match to TRBJ2-1. The CDR3 length is 16 residues. Germline V gene lookup returns CDR1 MNHNS and CDR2 SASEGT. CDR3 loop: CASRTTIAGGSYEQFF. The CDR3, as DNA: TGTGCCAGCAGGACTACAATAGCGGGAGGATCCTACGAGCAGTTCTTC.

This clonotype has more than one count but fewer than ten. This chain joins TRBV6-1 and TRBJ2-5; the D gene is possibly TRBD2 (5 bases). The CDR3 has 15 residues. The germline V gene has CDR1 MNHNS and CDR2 SASEGT. Trimming pared 1 base from V and 4 bases from J, leaving 13 bases between. CDR3 loop: CASSEGLGAVETQYF. The CDR3 DNA is TGTGCCAGCAGTGAAGGCTTAGGAGCGGTAGAGACCCAGTACTTC.

This clonotype has only one observation. The chain is built from TRBV7-2 and TRBJ2-1, with D unclear. From germline, CDR1 is SGHTA and CDR2 FQGNSA. The CDR3 runs 12 residues. Trimming took 3 bases from V and 9 from J, leaving 9 bases between them. The CDR3 protein is CASSFSLGEQFF. CDR3 sequence (DNA): TGTGCCAGCAGCTTCTCACTGGGTGAGCAGTTCTTC.

V usage is TRBV10-3 and J usage is TRBJ2-3; TRBD2 matches 7 bases. The CDR3 spans 13 residues. CDR1 and CDR2 from the germline V gene are ENHRY and SYGVKD. V lost 6 bases and J lost 6; bases outside the gene matches: 6. CDR3 protein: CAISTSVLDTQYF. The CDR3 DNA is TGTGCCATCAGCACTAGCGTTTTGGATACGCAGTATTTT.

J is TRBJ2-5 and V is TRBV7-3; 8 nucleotides line up with TRBD2. The end of the DNA fits TRBJ2-1 better, so the J call may be wrong. The CDR3 is made up of 15 amino acids. Germline V lookup: CDR1 SGHTA, CDR2 FQGTGA. CDR3 nucleotides: TGTGCCAGCAGCCCACGACTAGCGTTCTACAATGAGCAGTTCTTC. Its protein product is CASSPRLAFYNEQFF.

This clonotype has only one observation. The CDR3 protein is CASTSRVRPNSYEQYF. The DNA for the CDR3 is TGTGCCAGCACCTCTAGGGTGAGGCCAAACTCCTACGAGCAGTACTTC. This rearrangement joins TRBV28 to TRBJ2-1, with D uncertain. TRBJ2-7 explains the end of the DNA better; the J call may be wrong. The CDR3 contains 16 residues. The germline gives CDR1 MDHEN, CDR2 SYDVKM.

Turning to this clonotype: The junction and the germline gene differ at one end; a read error may be behind it. The chain recombines TRBV7-6 with TRBJ2-5; 7 nucleotides align to TRBD2. Germline CDR1 is SGHVS and CDR2 is FNYEAQ. The CDR3 extends over 16 amino acids. CDR3 amino acids: CASSPGVAGSQETQYF. For the CDR3, the DNA is TGTGCTAGCAGCCCCGGGGTAGCGGGCTCTCAAGAGACCCAGTACTTC.

The chain employs TRBV7-2 and TRBJ2-5, with D perhaps TRBD1 or TRBD2 (5 bases each). The CDR3 consists of 14 residues. V dropped 3 bases and J dropped 1 base, with 9 bases sitting between them. CDR1 is SGHTA and CDR2 is FQGNSA in the germline V gene. CDR3 sequence: CASSFRDRQETQYF. The DNA for the CDR3 is TGTGCCAGCAGCTTCCGGGACCGCCAAGAGACCCAGTACTTC. Variable domain in full (rest from reference TRBV7-2 and TRBJ2-5): GAGVSQSPSNKVTEKGKDVELRCDPISGHTALYWYRQSLGQGLEFLIYFQGNSAPDKSGLPSDRFSAERTGGSVSTLTIQRTQQEDSAVYLCASSFRDRQETQYFGPGTRLLVL.

This clonotype was seen a single time. The chain uses TRBV7-3 and TRBJ2-3; D may be TRBD1 (5 bases). Deletions cut 4 bases from V and 0 bases from J, with 11 bases between. CDR1 and CDR2 (germline): SGHTA, FQGTGA. The CDR3 sequence is 15 residues long. CDR3 sequence reads: CASSYDRDSTDTQYF. The CDR3 nucleotides read TGTGCCAGCAGCTACGACAGAGACAGCACAGATACGCAGTATTTT.

J is TRBJ2-1 and V is TRBV5-6; no reliable D call. V was pared by 2 bases and J by 7 bases, with 16 bases between. The germline V gene has CDR1 SGHDT and CDR2 YYEEEE. This CDR3 has 15 amino acids. CDR3 amino acids: CASSFKLVRENEQFF. The CDR3 DNA follows: TGTGCCAGCAGCTTCAAGCTAGTTAGAGAGAATGAGCAGTTCTTC.

In regard to this clonotype: The CDR3 ends on some other residue instead of the conserved phenylalanine or tryptophan, so this is likely a read error. The DNA is left out, because the CDR3 cannot be placed on it with certainty; the CDR3 is given as TCRdb lists it. V usage is TRBV7-2 and J usage is TRBJ2-3; the table assigns TRBD2, which was not confirmed against the DNA. The CDR3 sequence runs 17 residues, both termini included. Looked up from germline, CDR1 is SGHTA and CDR2 is FQGNSA. Here the CDR3 reads CASSPGLFPPREQYFGP.

This clonotype was recorded at least ten times. The gene calls are TRBV27 and TRBJ2-2, with 7 positions matching TRBD2. CDR1 MNHEY and CDR2 SMNVEV come from the germline V gene (reference sequence). This CDR3 has 14 residues. V dropped 5 bases and J dropped 5; count of bases not matched to a gene: 5. The CDR3 DNA sequence: TGTGCCAGCAGTCTGGGAGGGCGTACCGGGGAGCTGTTTTTT. It is translated as CASSLGGRTGELFF.

V usage is TRBV6-6 and J usage is TRBJ2-7; 16 bases are shared with TRBD2. The DNA end lines up better with TRBJ2-1; the J call may be wrong. CDR3 length: 19 amino acids. Germline values: CDR1 MNHNY, CDR2 SVGAGI (reference sequence). The CDR3 region is CASSSPPGLAGGVAYEQFF. CDR3 DNA sequence: TGTGCCAGCAGTTCCCCCCCGGGACTAGCGGGAGGGGTGGCTTATGAGCAGTTCTTC.